This TCR beta chain was retrieved from a study of cytomegalovirus exposure and HLA in healthy donors. Study as a whole: Out of 150 million to 200 million T cells, an earlier analysis found some 110 million unique TCR beta sequences in total. Overall study results and limits: Investigators reported approximately 170 TCR beta chains as tied to cytomegalovirus. Most TCR sequences showed up rarely, but some public TCRs showed up in many donors. In a later analysis, TCR beta V- and J-gene trimming was associated with a missense DCLRE1C variant.

In the case of this clone: Its antigen is currently unknown.

This CDR3 is built from 15 residues. After removal of 2 bases from V and 3 bases from J, the junction contained 6 bases not matched to a gene. Germline V gene lookup returns CDR1 LGHNT and CDR2 FRNRAP. The PCR had 60 Vbeta and 13 Jbeta primers. Sequenced by immunoSEQ multiplex PCR; TCRdb stores in-frame clones only, minus some. The sample holds roughly 67,000 clones; about four fifths are singletons and the top ten take around 3.2%. The rearrangement uses TRBV12-5 and TRBJ1-2; TRBD1 matches at 7 bases. Sequencing was carried out using PBMCs. The source is a woman aged 25 to 39 in good health and CMV-seronegative. The CDR3 DNA is TGTGCTAGTGGTTTGCCCCCCGGACAGGACTATGGCTACACCTTC. Protein product: CASGLPPGQDYGYTF.